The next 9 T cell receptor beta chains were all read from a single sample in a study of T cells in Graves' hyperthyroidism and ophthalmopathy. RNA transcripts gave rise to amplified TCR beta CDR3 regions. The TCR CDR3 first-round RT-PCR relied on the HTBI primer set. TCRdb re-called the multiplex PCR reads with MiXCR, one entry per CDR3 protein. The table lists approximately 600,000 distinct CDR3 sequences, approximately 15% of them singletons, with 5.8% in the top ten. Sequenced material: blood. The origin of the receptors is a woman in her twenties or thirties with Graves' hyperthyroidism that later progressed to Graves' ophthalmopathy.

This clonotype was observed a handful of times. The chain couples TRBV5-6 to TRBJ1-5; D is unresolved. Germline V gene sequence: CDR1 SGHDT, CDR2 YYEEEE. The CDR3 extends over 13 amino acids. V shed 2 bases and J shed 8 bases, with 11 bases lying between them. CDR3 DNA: TGTGCCAGCAGCTTTGGTGTTTTTGAGCCCCAGCATTTT. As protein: CASSFGVFEPQHF.

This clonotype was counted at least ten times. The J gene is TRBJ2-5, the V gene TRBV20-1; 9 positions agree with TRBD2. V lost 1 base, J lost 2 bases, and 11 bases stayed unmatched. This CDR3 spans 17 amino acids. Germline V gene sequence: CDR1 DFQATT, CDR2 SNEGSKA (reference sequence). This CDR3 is CSARGGAGTSKQETQYF. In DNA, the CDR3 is TGCAGTGCTAGAGGAGGTGCCGGGACTAGCAAACAAGAGACCCAGTACTTC.

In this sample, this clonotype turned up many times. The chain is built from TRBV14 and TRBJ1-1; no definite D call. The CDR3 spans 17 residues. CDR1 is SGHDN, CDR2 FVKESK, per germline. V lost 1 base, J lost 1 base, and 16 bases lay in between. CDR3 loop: CASSQAGERTENTEAFF. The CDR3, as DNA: TGTGCCAGCAGCCAAGCGGGAGAAAGGACGGAGAACACTGAAGCTTTCTTT. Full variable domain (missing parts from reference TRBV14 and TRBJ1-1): EAGVTQFPSHSVIEKGQTVTLRCDPISGHDNLYWYRRVMGKEIKFLLHFVKESKQDESGMPNNRFLAERTGGTYSTLKVQPAELEDSGVYFCASSQAGERTENTEAFFGQGTRLTVV.

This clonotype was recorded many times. The CDR3 sequence: CASRDPGLAGGISADTQYF. CDR3 nucleotides: TGTGCCAGCAGGGATCCGGGACTAGCGGGAGGCATAAGCGCAGATACGCAGTATTTT. The rearrangement uses TRBV7-6 and TRBJ2-3, with 15 positions matching TRBD2. The CDR3 has 19 residues. V was pared by 6 bases and J by 4 bases, with 14 bases of the junction left unmatched. Germline loops: CDR1 SGHVS, CDR2 FNYEAQ.

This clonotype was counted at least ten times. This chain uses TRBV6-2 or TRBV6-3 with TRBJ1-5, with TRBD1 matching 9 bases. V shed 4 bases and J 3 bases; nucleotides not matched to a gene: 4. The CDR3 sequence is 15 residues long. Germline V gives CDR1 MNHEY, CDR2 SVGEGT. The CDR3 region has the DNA TGTGCCAGCAGTTTCGGGACAGGGCCCAATCAGCCCCAGCATTTT. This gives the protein CASSFGTGPNQPQHF.

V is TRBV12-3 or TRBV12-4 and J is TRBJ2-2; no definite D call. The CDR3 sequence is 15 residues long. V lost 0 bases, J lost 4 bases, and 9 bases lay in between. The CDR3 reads CASSLALPSTGELFF. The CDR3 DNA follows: TGTGCCAGCAGTTTAGCGCTGCCCAGCACCGGGGAGCTGTTTTTT.

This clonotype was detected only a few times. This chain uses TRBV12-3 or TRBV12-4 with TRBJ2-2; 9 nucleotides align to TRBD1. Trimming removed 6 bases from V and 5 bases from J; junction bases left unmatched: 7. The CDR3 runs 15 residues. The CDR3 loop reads CASRSDRGYTGELFF. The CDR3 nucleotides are TGTGCCAGCAGATCGGACAGGGGTTATACCGGGGAGCTGTTTTTT.

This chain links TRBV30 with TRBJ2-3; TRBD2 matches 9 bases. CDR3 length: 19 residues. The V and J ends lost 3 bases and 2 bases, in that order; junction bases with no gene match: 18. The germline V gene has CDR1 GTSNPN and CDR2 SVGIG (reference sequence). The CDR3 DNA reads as TGTGCCTGGAGCGGGGGCCTAGCGGGACCCCTACGATACACAGATACGCAGTATTTT. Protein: CAWSGGLAGPLRYTDTQYF.

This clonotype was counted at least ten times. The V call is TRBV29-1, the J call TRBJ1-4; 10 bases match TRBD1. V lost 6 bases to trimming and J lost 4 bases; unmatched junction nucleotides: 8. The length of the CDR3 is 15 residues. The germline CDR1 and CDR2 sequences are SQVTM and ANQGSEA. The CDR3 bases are TGCAGCGTGGTTTGGGACAGGGGAAGTAATGAAAAACTGTTTTTT. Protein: CSVVWDRGSNEKLFF. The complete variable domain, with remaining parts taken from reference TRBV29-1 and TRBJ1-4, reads SAVISQKPSRDICQRGTSLTIQCQVDSQVTMMFWYRQQPGQSLTLIATANQGSEATYESGFVIDKFPISRPNLTFSTLTVSNMSPEDSSIYLCSVVWDRGSNEKLFFGSGTQLSVL.